These 32 T cell receptor beta chains came from one sample sequenced in a study of vaccination and CD4 T cells after COVID-19. Sequencing of DNA taken from cultured CD4+ T cells relied on the Oncomine TCR Beta short-read assay. TCRdb fed the PCR reads into MiXCR, producing one record per CDR3 protein. The sample contains some 16,000 distinct CDR3 sequences, approximately 45% of which appear only once. Their target antigens are unknown. The treatment denotes: approximately 9-day PBMC culture with coronavirus spike peptide pools or control peptides (ViraFEST assay). The input for sequencing was CD4+ T cells from blood, cultured in vitro, taken after SARS-CoV-2 vaccination. These receptors came from a human donor who had recovered from COVID-19.

V usage is TRBV19 and J usage is TRBJ1-5, with 8 bases matching TRBD1. Germline values: CDR1 LNHDA, CDR2 SQIVND (reference sequence). Unmatched junction bases numbered 5, after V lost 4 bases and J lost 0 bases. This CDR3 is 16 amino acids long. The CDR3 region is CASSTGQANSNQPQHF. The CDR3 DNA reads as TGTGCCAGTAGTACGGGACAGGCAAATAGCAATCAGCCCCAGCATTTT.

The V call is TRBV27, the J call TRBJ2-2, with D possibly being TRBD1 or TRBD2 (5 bases each). From germline, CDR1 is MNHEY and CDR2 SMNVEV (reference sequence). The ends were cut back, 4 bases at V and 6 bases at J, with 18 bases in the middle. The CDR3 is 16 amino acids. CDR3 DNA sequence: TGTGCCAGCAGTTACCCCTCGACCCCGGGGCCCGGGGAGCTGTTTTTT. This sequence encodes CASSYPSTPGPGELFF.

The rearrangement joins TRBV7-2 to TRBJ2-1; D remains unclear. The germline V and J ends were trimmed by 0 bases and 8 bases, with 8 bases remaining between them. Germline CDR1 and CDR2: SGHTA and FQGNSA. This CDR3 has 13 residues. CDR3: CASSLAYMDEQFF. For the CDR3, the DNA is TGTGCCAGCAGCTTAGCTTACATGGATGAGCAGTTCTTC.

This clonotype is medium-sized in the sample. The rearrangement links TRBV6-1 to TRBJ1-5, with TRBD1 as a possible D gene (5 bases). The length of the CDR3 is 16 residues. The germline V gene has CDR1 MNHNS and CDR2 SASEGT. The V and J ends lost 5 bases and 2 bases respectively, with 16 bases between them. CDR3 sequence (DNA): TGTGCCAGCAGTCAATGGGGGGATACGGGCAATCAGCCCCAGCATTTT. Its protein product is CASSQWGDTGNQPQHF.

This clonotype was detected only a few times. V gene TRBV20-1 combines with J gene TRBJ2-7; D is unclear. The germline V gene has CDR1 DFQATT and CDR2 SNEGSKA (reference sequence). The V end was cut by 5 bases, the J end by 0 bases, with 14 bases between. This CDR3 contains 14 residues. The CDR3 sequence: CSAFDSTVSYEQYF. CDR3 bases: TGCAGTGCTTTCGACTCGACCGTCTCCTACGAGCAGTACTTC.

This clonotype was found a few times. V is TRBV28 and J is TRBJ1-3; D is unresolved. Germline CDR1 is MDHEN and CDR2 is SYDVKM. CDR3 length: 13 residues. The V gene lost 3 bases and the J gene lost 2 bases, with 5 bases spanning the gap. CDR3 nucleotides: TGTGCCAGCAGTTTGGCCCCTGGAAACACCATATATTTT. The encoded protein is CASSLAPGNTIYF.

V usage is TRBV11-2 and J usage is TRBJ2-5, with TRBD2 matching over 16 bases. CDR3 length: 15 amino acids. Per germline, CDR1 SGHAT and CDR2 FQNNGV. The V segment lost 8 bases and the J segment 1 base; nucleotides outside the gene matches: 1. CDR3 sequence (DNA): TGTGCCAGCGGGACTAGCGGGAGGGGCCAAGAGACCCAGTACTTC. Protein sequence: CASGTSGRGQETQYF.

The rearrangement uses TRBV12-3 or TRBV12-4 and TRBJ2-5; 9 bases map to TRBD2. Trimming at V came to 3 bases and at J to 2 bases, leaving 4 bases not matched to a gene. The CDR3 sequence is 15 residues long. The CDR3 coding sequence is TGTGCCAGCAGTTTTAGGCTAGCGGGGCAAGAGACCCAGTACTTC. This translates into CASSFRLAGQETQYF.

J is TRBJ1-4 and V is TRBV24-1, with a weak D call TRBD1 (6 bases). In germline, CDR1 is KGHDR, CDR2 SFDVKD. The CDR3 has 13 residues. V dropped 7 bases and J dropped 5 bases, with 10 bases sitting between them. The CDR3 DNA follows: TGTGCCACCAGAGGACAGATCAATGAAAAACTGTTTTTT. Translating gives CATRGQINEKLFF.

The rearrangement links TRBV28 to TRBJ2-7, with 9 bases identical to TRBD1. The CDR3 runs 15 residues. In germline, CDR1 is MDHEN, CDR2 SYDVKM. V shed 4 bases and J 2 bases; nucleotides not matched to a gene: 6. The CDR3 DNA reads as TGTGCCAGCAGTTCAAACAGGGGGCTAACCTACGAGCAGTACTTC. This codes for CASSSNRGLTYEQYF.

This clonotype was seen once. This chain uses TRBV19 with TRBJ2-5; 8 positions match TRBD1. This CDR3 contains 16 residues. Germline assignment: CDR1 LNHDA and CDR2 SQIVND (reference sequence). Trimming took 5 bases from V and 5 from J; bases not matched to a gene: 13. CDR3 amino acids: CASSGSTSGGEETQYF. Here the CDR3 DNA reads TGTGCCAGTAGTGGCTCCACCTCAGGGGGCGAGGAGACCCAGTACTTC.

This chain connects TRBV6-1 to TRBJ1-5; TRBD1 aligns across 8 bases. Germline V CDR1 and CDR2: MNHNS, SASEGT. There are 14 residues in the CDR3. J was trimmed by 1 base and V by 5 bases; bases with no gene match: 1. The CDR3 DNA is TGTGCCAGCAGTCGACAGGGGAGCAATCAGCCCCAGCATTTT. The encoded protein is CASSRQGSNQPQHF.

This clonotype was detected a few times. The CDR3 sequence is CASSVAGDSPLHF. The CDR3 coding sequence is TGTGCCAGCAGTGTTGCAGGGGACTCACCCCTCCACTTT. V is TRBV2 and J is TRBJ1-6; D is perhaps TRBD1 (6 bases). The V and J ends lost 4 bases and 10 bases respectively, with 11 bases between them. This CDR3 comprises 13 residues. CDR1 and CDR2 from the germline V gene are SNHLY and FYNNEI.

The V call is TRBV18, the J call TRBJ2-7; D may be TRBD1 (6 bases). Germline CDR1 and CDR2: KGHSH and LQKENI. The CDR3 length is 14 residues. V lost 3 bases and J 2 bases, leaving 11 bases between the germline ends. The CDR3 nucleotides read TGTGCCAGCTCACCTTTAGGACAGCCCTACGAGCAGTACTTC. It codes for CASSPLGQPYEQYF.

The CDR3 coding sequence is TGTGCCAGCAGCTGGGGACAGGCGGCGACCCAGTACTTC. Residues: CASSWGQAATQYF. The rearrangement uses TRBV5-6 and TRBJ2-5, with TRBD1 matching 8 bases. CDR1 and CDR2 (germline): SGHDT, YYEEEE. Trimming at V came to 3 bases and at J to 7 bases, leaving 5 bases not matched to a gene. The CDR3 has 13 residues. The full variable domain, rest sourced from reference TRBV5-6 and TRBJ2-5, is DAGVTQSPTHLIKTRGQQVTLRCSPKSGHDTVSWYQQALGQGPQFIFQYYEEEERQRGNFPDRFSGHQFPNYSSELNVNALLLGDSALYLCASSWGQAATQYFGPGTRLLVL.

The chain is built from TRBV19 and TRBJ2-5, with D tentatively TRBD1 or TRBD2 (5 bases each). Trimming stripped 6 bases from V and 0 bases from J, with 11 bases between. This CDR3 spans 14 amino acids. Germline CDR1 reads LNHDA; CDR2 reads SQIVND (reference sequence). Here the CDR3 DNA reads TGTGCCAGTAGGAAGGGACGGAACCAAGAGACCCAGTACTTC. Its translation: CASRKGRNQETQYF. Full variable domain (outside the CDR3, taken from reference TRBV19 and TRBJ2-5): DGGITQSPKYLFRKEGQNVTLSCEQNLNHDAMYWYRQDPGQGLRLIYYSQIVNDFQKGDIAEGYSVSREKKESFPLTVTSAQKNPTAFYLCASRKGRNQETQYFGPGTRLLVL.

The chain uses TRBV19 and TRBJ1-1; 7 bases agree with TRBD1. In germline, CDR1 is LNHDA, CDR2 SQIVND (reference sequence). V was clipped by 7 bases and J by 0 bases; unmatched bases: 8. The CDR3 length is 15 residues. For the CDR3, the DNA is TGTGCCAGTACCCTCTCAGGGGGAATGAACACTGAAGCTTTCTTT. Its protein product is CASTLSGGMNTEAFF.

This chain links TRBV4-1 with TRBJ2-1; D possibly matches TRBD1 or TRBD2 (6 bases each). V was shortened by 4 bases and J by 0 bases, with 13 bases between the two germline ends. Looked up from germline, CDR1 is MGHRA and CDR2 is YSYEKL. The CDR3 has 16 amino acids. The CDR3 sequence is CASSPLQGGSYNEQFF. CDR3 bases: TGCGCCAGCAGCCCATTACAGGGAGGCTCCTACAATGAGCAGTTCTTC.

This rearrangement joins TRBV5-1 to TRBJ2-7; no clear D. The CDR3 has 14 residues. Germline V gives CDR1 SGHRS, CDR2 YFSETQ. The V gene lost 0 bases and the J gene lost 5 bases, with 12 bases spanning the gap. This CDR3 reads CASSLEGIADEQYF. For the CDR3, the DNA is TGCGCCAGCAGCTTGGAAGGGATTGCCGACGAGCAGTACTTC.

The V gene is TRBV20-1, the J gene TRBJ1-6; TRBD1 matches at 7 bases. The CDR3 totals 16 residues. Germline CDR1 DFQATT, CDR2 SNEGSKA (reference sequence). Trimming removed 3 bases from V and 3 bases from J; junction bases left unmatched: 8. The CDR3 nucleotides are TGCAGTGCTAGTCCGGGACAGTCGTTCTATAATTCACCCCTCCACTTT. It specifies CSASPGQSFYNSPLHF.

This clonotype was detected a few times. V and J are TRBV7-3 and TRBJ2-1; TRBD1 matches at 8 bases. Germline V CDR1 and CDR2: SGHTA, FQGTGA. This CDR3 comprises 15 residues. Trimming took 5 bases from V and 8 from J; bases not matched to a gene: 11. The chain's CDR3 is CASSPTSGTGYEQFF. Written as DNA, the CDR3 is TGTGCCAGCAGCCCCACGTCTGGGACAGGATATGAGCAGTTCTTC.

Judged by abundance, this clonotype is medium-sized. The chain recombines TRBV6-5 with TRBJ1-1; no reliable D call. This CDR3 has 14 residues. Deletions cut 4 bases from V and 3 bases from J, with 12 bases between. The germline V gene encodes CDR1 MNHEY and CDR2 SVGAGI. CDR3 loop: CASSWLHSYTEAFF. CDR3 sequence (DNA): TGTGCCAGCAGTTGGCTACACAGCTACACTGAAGCTTTCTTT.

The chain employs TRBV2 and TRBJ2-5, with 7 nucleotides matching TRBD2. CDR1 is SNHLY, CDR2 FYNNEI, per germline. Trimming at V came to 5 bases and at J to 1 base, leaving 7 bases not matched to a gene. This CDR3 contains 15 residues. CDR3 residues: CASSFGGSFQETQYF. CDR3 sequence (DNA): TGTGCCAGCAGTTTCGGCGGGAGCTTCCAAGAGACCCAGTACTTC.

The chain links TRBV7-9 to TRBJ1-2; D ambiguous. The CDR3 runs 16 residues. The V end lost 5 bases, the J end lost 7 bases, and 23 bases lay between the germline ends. Germline CDR1 and CDR2: SEHNR and FQNEAQ (reference sequence). The CDR3 region has the DNA TGTGCCAGCAGCCTGAACCTTCCCGAGCACCGTGGTGGCTACACCTTC. Its translation is CASSLNLPEHRGGYTF.

A few counts support this clonotype. The J gene is TRBJ2-1, the V gene TRBV11-2; 10 positions match TRBD2. With V trimmed by 1 base and J by 5 bases, 23 bases remained unmatched. The CDR3 length is 22 residues. Germline CDR1 and CDR2: SGHAT and FQNNGV. The CDR3 coding sequence is TGTGCCAGCAGCTTAGGGGAGACTCGGGGGGCGATTCGGACTAGCGGAAACAATGAGCAGTTCTTC. Translation: CASSLGETRGAIRTSGNNEQFF.

This clonotype has just a few counts. V usage is TRBV7-2 and J usage is TRBJ1-2; the D is unclear. Germline CDR1 is SGHTA and CDR2 is FQGNSA. The V and J ends lost 0 bases and 5 bases respectively, with 22 bases between them. The CDR3 contains 18 residues. In DNA form, the CDR3 reads TGTGCCAGCAGCTTAGCGGCAATAATCGGATCACATAAGTATGGCTACACCTTC. Translated: CASSLAAIIGSHKYGYTF.

This clonotype was detected a few times. The chain has TRBV6-1 and TRBJ1-5; D remains ambiguous. Germline CDR1 and CDR2: MNHNS and SASEGT. CDR3 length: 13 amino acids. The V end was cut by 5 bases, the J end by 5 bases, with 10 bases between. Here the CDR3 DNA reads TGTGCCAGCAGTCCCCGGGTGGATCAGCCCCAGCATTTT. Its translation is CASSPRVDQPQHF.

In its sample, this clonotype was seen once. The rearrangement links TRBV2 to TRBJ2-2; TRBD1 might be the D (5 bases). CDR3 length: 15 residues. From germline, CDR1 is SNHLY and CDR2 FYNNEI. V was cut by 6 bases and J by 5 bases, with 16 bases left in between. The CDR3 reads CASRDEQVSTGELFF. The CDR3 coding sequence is TGTGCCAGCAGAGACGAACAGGTTTCAACCGGGGAGCTGTTTTTT.

The gene calls are TRBV4-3 and TRBJ2-2, with TRBD2 matching over 9 bases. V was clipped by 1 base and J by 0 bases; unmatched bases: 0. The CDR3 loop spans 16 amino acids. Germline assignment: CDR1 LGHNA and CDR2 YSLEER. CDR3 nucleotides: TGCGCCAGCAGCCAAGTAGCGGGGGCGAACACCGGGGAGCTGTTTTTT. It is translated as CASSQVAGANTGELFF.

The chain joins TRBV5-1 to TRBJ2-1; D is uncertain. This CDR3 contains 13 residues. From germline, CDR1 is SGHRS and CDR2 YFSETQ. V was cut by 0 bases and J by 10 bases, with 11 bases left in between. CDR3 protein: CASSLAEKREQFF. Here the CDR3 DNA reads TGCGCCAGCAGCTTGGCCGAAAAGCGCGAGCAGTTCTTC.

The chain links TRBV7-2 to TRBJ1-4; 8 bases are shared with TRBD1. With 8 bases clipped from V and 10 bases from J, the junction kept 15 bases outside the gene matches. The CDR3 extends over 15 amino acids. Looked up from germline, CDR1 is SGHTA and CDR2 is FQGNSA. CDR3: CASRDRGPEWGKLFF. CDR3 nucleotides: TGTGCCAGCCGAGACAGGGGACCCGAATGGGGAAAACTGTTTTTT.

This clonotype showed up just a few times. The rearrangement joins TRBV10-3 to TRBJ2-7; 8 bases are shared with TRBD2. The germline V gene encodes CDR1 ENHRY and CDR2 SYGVKD. The V gene end was trimmed by 3 bases and the J gene end by 5 bases; junction bases not matched to a gene: 6. There are 14 residues in the CDR3. The DNA of the CDR3 is TGTGCCATCAGTGATCAAGCGGGAGCAAACGAGCAGTACTTC. Translated: CAISDQAGANEQYF.